This TCR beta chain emerged from a study of blood T cells in healthy people across ages. This clonotype was counted between two and nine times. As yet, its antigen is unknown. Study-wide points: The long-lived group displayed more naive CD4+ cells, plus higher diversity, than the aged donors did.

Next came a second PCR, run for about 7 to 11 cycles, which used a sample-barcoded 5' primer along with a J-beta primer mix. One entry per CDR3 protein, called by TCRdb with MiXCR from the 5' RACE reads. The repertoire holds roughly 800,000 distinct CDR3 sequences, more than 45% seen once, with around 22% in the top ten. Isolation of PBMCs gave at least 6 million cells per sample. This CDR3 spans 15 amino acids. Germline CDR1 LNHNV, CDR2 YYDKDF (reference sequence). Trimming took off 1 base at V and 5 bases at J, with 15 bases between the two ends. This clonotype was obtained from a man aged 30 to 39 in good health. This rearrangement joins TRBV15 to TRBJ2-7, with a weak D call TRBD1 (6 bases). The sequencing sample was made of blood. The CDR3 bases are TGTGCCACCAGCAGAGTCCAGGGGATTGGTAACGAGCAGTACTTC. The encoded protein is CATSRVQGIGNEQYF.